These 25 T cell receptor beta chains were all obtained from the same sample, sequenced in a study of CD8+ T cells in alopecia areata (dated by TCRdb to 2017 to 2018). The treatment or condition label on this specimen signifies: oral pan-JAK inhibitor, 5-10 mg twice daily. Receptor amplification or capture employed the immunoSEQ multiplex PCR assay. To provide template for TCR sequencing, every sample had RNA extracted and reverse transcribed into cDNA. This is the immuneACCESS table as TCRdb keeps it, with only in-frame sequences that have V and J called. A part of the clones is gone; compared with another copy, unresolved V genes explain less than half, and the rest is unexplained. For this sample the table gives fewer than 250,000 clones, of which approximately 47% were detected only once. The ten largest clonotypes hold 2% to 3% of the sample. Specimen: CD4+ T cells sorted from blood, collected at approximately week 39, from a patient treated with tofacitinib. The receptor source for this set is a human donor with alopecia areata.

V is TRBV23-1 and J is TRBJ2-3, with D possibly being TRBD1 or TRBD2 (5 bases each). TRBV23-1 counts as an open reading frame of uncertain function. The CDR3 runs 15 residues. Trimming left V 10 bases short and J 4 bases short, with 21 bases between. The CDR3 loop is CATSNPGRRPDTQYF. In DNA form, the CDR3 reads TGCGCCACCTCAAACCCGGGACGAAGACCAGATACGCAGTATTTT.

The J gene is TRBJ2-5, the V gene TRBV28, with 7 bases fitting TRBD1. CDR1 and CDR2 (germline): MDHEN, SYDVKM. V shed 4 bases, J shed 5 bases, and the junction held 4 bases outside the gene matches. CDR3 size: 13 residues. This CDR3 reads CASSSTGRETQYF. For the CDR3, the DNA is TGTGCCAGCAGTTCGACAGGGCGGGAGACCCAGTACTTC.

This clone appeared a single time. The chain carries TRBV15 and TRBJ1-6; D is unclear. CDR3 length: 12 amino acids. V was clipped by 3 bases and J by 9 bases, with 6 bases between them. Per the germline V gene, CDR1 is LNHNV and CDR2 is YYDKDF (reference sequence). Here the CDR3 DNA reads TGTGCCACCAGCAGGGGTATTTCACCCCTCCACTTT. Encoded protein: CATSRGISPLHF.

The rearrangement links TRBV30 to TRBJ2-7; D possibly corresponds to TRBD1 (6 bases). Germline V lookup: CDR1 GTSNPN, CDR2 SVGIG (reference sequence). Between the trimmed V and J ends, which lost 5 bases and 8 bases, there was a span of 16 bases. The CDR3 is 12 residues long. The CDR3 DNA is TGTGCCTGGGGTGAAACCGGGACAAAGCAGTACTTC. This translates into CAWGETGTKQYF.

The sample holds a few counts of this clone. The CDR3 region is CASSVGTAPETQYF. The CDR3, as DNA: TGTGCCAGCAGCGTAGGGACGGCTCCAGAGACCCAGTACTTC. The genes are TRBV9 and TRBJ2-5, with D uncertain. V lost 0 bases and J lost 4, with 10 bases in between. The CDR3 runs 14 residues. The V gene's germline CDR1 is SGDLS and CDR2 YYNGEE.

This clone was detected only a few times. The V call is TRBV29-1, the J call TRBJ2-3; tentatively, D is TRBD1 (6 bases). The germline V and J ends were trimmed by 5 bases and 5 bases, with 17 bases remaining between them. Germline CDR1 is SQVTM and CDR2 is ANQGSEA. The CDR3 length is 14 residues. In nucleotides, the CDR3 is TGCAGCGTTTTGGGGGACATGAGGATAGATACGCAGTATTTT. This sequence encodes CSVLGDMRIDTQYF.

The rearrangement joins TRBV7-8 to TRBJ2-7, with D perhaps being TRBD1 or TRBD2 (5 bases each). Germline-derived CDR1 and CDR2 are SGHVS and FQNEAQ. CDR3 length: 14 amino acids. Trimming took 8 bases from V and 2 from J, leaving 16 bases between them. CDR3 amino acids: CASGWGTGTYEQYF. In nucleotides, the CDR3 is TGTGCCAGCGGCTGGGGGACGGGAACCTACGAGCAGTACTTC.

This clone was found a few times. V usage is TRBV25-1 and J usage is TRBJ2-4; 8 nucleotides align to TRBD1. V shed 1 base, J shed 15 bases, and the junction held 5 bases outside the gene matches. From germline, CDR1 is MGHDK and CDR2 SYGVNS. The CDR3 spans 12 residues. The CDR3 spells CASSELAGGLYF. The CDR3 DNA sequence: TGTGCCAGCAGTGAATTGGCAGGGGGCTTGTACTTC.

This clone has only one observation. V is TRBV5-6 and J is TRBJ2-5; D may be TRBD1 (6 bases). The CDR3 is 14 residues long. Trimming removed 3 bases at V and 2 bases at J, with 11 bases between. Germline V gene data show CDR1 as SGHDT and CDR2 as YYEEEE. The CDR3 DNA follows: TGTGCCAGCAGCTCTAGGACAGCGCAAGAGACCCAGTACTTC. It specifies CASSSRTAQETQYF.

The gene calls are TRBV30 and TRBJ2-2; D is uncertain. Trimming left V 0 bases short and J 9 bases short, with 11 bases between. The CDR3 sequence is 13 residues long. Per germline, CDR1 GTSNPN and CDR2 SVGIG (reference sequence). The CDR3, as DNA: TGTGCCTGGAGTGTGGATGAATTTAGGGAGCTGTTTTTT. This codes for CAWSVDEFRELFF.

Only a few counts were recorded for this clone. The chain's CDR3 is CASGGHQGTAFF. CDR3 bases: TGTGCCAGCGGTGGGCATCAGGGTACAGCTTTCTTT. This sequence joins TRBV28 and TRBJ1-1; perhaps TRBD1 as D (5 bases). This CDR3 is built from 12 residues. The V gene lost 8 bases and the J gene lost 10 bases, with 17 bases spanning the gap. Germline values: CDR1 MDHEN, CDR2 SYDVKM.

This chain joins TRBV10-3 and TRBJ2-7; 8 bases line up with TRBD1. Looked up from germline, CDR1 is ENHRY and CDR2 is SYGVKD. This CDR3 has 15 amino acids. The V gene end was trimmed by 8 bases and the J gene end by 9 bases; junction bases not matched to a gene: 18. For the CDR3, the DNA is TGTGCCATCGGCTCTCCCGGGACAGGATTTCAAGGGCAGTACTTC. Protein product: CAIGSPGTGFQGQYF.

In this sample, this clone turned up a few times. The rearrangement joins TRBV29-1 to TRBJ2-1; 8 nucleotides match TRBD2. This CDR3 has 11 amino acids. Unmatched junction bases numbered 3, after V lost 5 bases and J lost 9 bases. CDR1 is SQVTM and CDR2 is ANQGSEA in the germline V gene. The CDR3 DNA reads TGCAGCGTTCAGCGGGAGACTGAGCAGTTCTTC. Translation: CSVQRETEQFF.

This clone was seen more than once but under ten times. Other DNA sequences within the sample encode an identical CDR3. The J gene is TRBJ2-7, the V gene TRBV18; D is uncertain. CDR1 and CDR2 from the germline V gene are KGHSH and LQKENI. The germline V and J ends were trimmed by 3 bases and 0 bases, with 9 bases remaining between them. The CDR3 loop spans 14 amino acids. CDR3 sequence reads: CASSPTSSSYEQYF. CDR3 in DNA: TGTGCCAGCTCACCTACGAGCAGCTCCTACGAGCAGTACTTC.

This clone was observed once. A junction end diverges from the germline sequence, so it may reflect a read error. The chain is built from TRBV11-1 and TRBJ2-1; D is uncertain. The CDR3 extends over 13 amino acids. The germline V gene has CDR1 SGHAT and CDR2 FQDESV (reference sequence). CDR3 sequence: CASSLRRVYEQFF. In nucleotides, the CDR3 is TGCGCCAGCAGCTTACGCCGGGTCTATGAGCAGTTCTTC. The full variable domain, completed using reference TRBV11-1 and TRBJ2-1, is EAEVAQSPRYKITEKSQAVAFWCDPISGHATLYWYRQILGQGPELLVQFQDESVVDDSQLPKDRFSAERLKGVDSTLKIQPAELGDSAMYLCASSLRRVYEQFFGPGTRLTVL.

The chain recombines TRBV29-1 with TRBJ2-7, with D hard to call. The CDR3 has 12 amino acids. Germline values: CDR1 SQVTM, CDR2 ANQGSEA. Trimming took 5 bases from V and 2 from J, leaving 10 bases between them. CDR3 protein: CSVLLDAYEQYF. The DNA for the CDR3 is TGCAGCGTTCTTCTCGATGCCTACGAGCAGTACTTC.

The genes are TRBV6-5 and TRBJ2-7; TRBD2 is a possible D gene (6 bases). The germline V gene encodes CDR1 MNHEY and CDR2 SVGAGI. This CDR3 region has 13 residues. Trimming took 5 bases from V and 3 from J, leaving 11 bases between them. The CDR3 is CASSEGLNYEQYF. The CDR3 DNA sequence: TGTGCCAGCAGTGAGGGACTCAACTACGAGCAGTACTTC.

The chain links TRBV7-2 to TRBJ2-7; TRBD2 matches at 7 bases. The CDR3 has 13 residues. J gave up 3 bases and V 5 bases, and 4 bases lay outside the gene matches. Germline CDR1 SGHTA, CDR2 FQGNSA. CDR3 DNA sequence: TGTGCCAGCAGCCTCGGGGGGAACTACGAGCAGTACTTC. Its protein is CASSLGGNYEQYF.

This rearrangement joins TRBV7-2 to TRBJ1-6, with D possibly matching TRBD1 (5 bases). Germline CDR1 is SGHTA and CDR2 is FQGNSA. The V and J ends lost 3 bases and 10 bases respectively, with 16 bases between them. This CDR3 comprises 15 residues. CDR3 sequence: CASSFSSGIESPLHF. The CDR3 DNA sequence: TGTGCCAGCAGCTTTTCCTCAGGGATAGAATCACCCCTCCACTTT.

Only a few counts were recorded for this clone. The V gene is TRBV15, the J gene TRBJ1-1, with TRBD1 as a possible D gene (6 bases). In germline, CDR1 is LNHNV, CDR2 YYDKDF (reference sequence). CDR3 length equals 17 residues. V was pared by 0 bases and J by 1 base, with 15 bases between. This CDR3 is CATSRDATGRRNTEAFF. The CDR3 DNA reads TGTGCCACCAGCAGAGATGCGACAGGACGGCGGAACACTGAAGCTTTCTTT.

The rearrangement uses TRBV5-1 and TRBJ2-1; TRBD1 matches at 10 bases. J lost 10 bases, V lost 4 bases, and 8 bases had no gene match. The CDR3 is 14 residues long. Germline CDR1 and CDR2: SGHRS and YFSETQ. CDR3: CASSQRQGAAEQFF. CDR3 coding DNA: TGCGCCAGCAGCCAAAGACAGGGGGCTGCCGAGCAGTTCTTC.

The rearrangement uses TRBV9 and TRBJ2-1, with 8 bases matching TRBD2. With 2 bases clipped from V and 2 bases from J, the junction kept 6 bases outside the gene matches. CDR1 and CDR2 from the germline V gene are SGDLS and YYNGEE. This CDR3 region has 16 residues. The CDR3 spells CASSVLSGTPYNEQFF. The CDR3 bases are TGTGCCAGCAGCGTCCTTAGCGGGACACCCTACAATGAGCAGTTCTTC.

This rearrangement joins TRBV10-1 to TRBJ2-5; a possible D gene is TRBD1 (6 bases). The CDR3 covers 13 residues. V was cut by 8 bases and J by 6 bases, with 16 bases left in between. From germline, CDR1 is WNHNN and CDR2 SYGVQD (reference sequence). The CDR3 here is CASADTGLKTQYF. The CDR3 nucleotides are TGCGCCAGCGCCGATACAGGGTTAAAGACCCAGTACTTC.

This clone was counted a few times. The gene calls are TRBV6-1 and TRBJ2-7; D is unresolved. The CDR3 is made up of 14 amino acids. CDR1 is MNHNS, CDR2 SASEGT, per germline. Trimming took 8 bases from V and 4 from J, leaving 18 bases between them. CDR3 residues: CASLNWGRSYEQYF. DNA for the CDR3: TGTGCCAGCCTGAACTGGGGAAGGAGTTACGAGCAGTACTTC.

The chain combines TRBV27 with TRBJ1-2; 7 nucleotides align to TRBD1. This CDR3 is 14 amino acids long. CDR1 MNHEY and CDR2 SMNVEV come from the germline V gene (reference sequence). After removal of 5 bases from V and 4 bases from J, the junction contained 7 bases not matched to a gene. DNA for the CDR3: TGTGCCAGCAGTGTACAGGGGATAGGCTATGGCTACACCTTC. Translated: CASSVQGIGYGYTF.